This paragraph covers one TCR beta chain sequence. This CDR3 is 16 amino acids long. The germline V gene has CDR1 MNHNS and CDR2 SASEGT. The V end lost 2 bases, the J end lost 4 bases, and 17 bases lay between the germline ends. All patients picked for sequencing had shown, by flow cytometry, an expansion of CD8+CD57+ cells. It was genomic DNA that served as the template for profiling TCR beta VDJ and CDR3. TCRdb re-analysed the reads in MiXCR, keeping a single row per CDR3 protein. Of 150,000 or so distinct CDR3 sequences in the sample, roughly 49% are singletons; the top ten hold more than 10%. The data were taken from a study of CD8+CD57+ T cells in acquired aplastic anemia.

The receptor's source is a human donor with aplastic anemia. This rearrangement joins TRBV6-1 to TRBJ1-2; TRBD1 is a possible D gene (6 bases). The sample comprised sorted CD4+, CD8+, or CD8+CD57+ T cells (not recorded which) from PBMCs. In nucleotides, the CDR3 is TGTGCCAGCAGTGAAACACCGGGGGCCCCCTCCTATGGCTACACCTTC. It translates to CASSETPGAPSYGYTF.